This is a list of T cell receptor beta chains from one sample in a study of cytomegalovirus exposure and HLA in healthy donors. The data were produced by immunoSEQ multiplex PCR, yet TCRdb's version contains in-frame clones alone and is incomplete. The sample consists of 150,000 to 200,000 clones, just under 85% of them appearing once. Material for sequencing was PBMCs. These TCRs come from a man aged 30 to 45 in good health and CMV-seropositive. CDR3s include the opening cysteine and the closing phenylalanine or tryptophan. The D gene is left open where the match is weak. Size tells how often a clone was seen (once, few, many) or the class of an expanded clone, and some rows leave it out.

cdr3_aa cdr3_nt d_call j_call clone_size v_call
CASSFPGLNNEQFF TGTGCCAGCAGCTTCCCGGGACTGAACAATGAGCAGTTCTTC . TRBJ2-1 . TRBV11-3
CASSLTSFPGGYTF TGTGCCAGCAGCTTAACTTCCTTCCCGGGAGGCTACACCTTC . TRBJ1-2 few TRBV7-3
CASSFDGQVGHEQYF TGTGCCAGCAGCTTCGACGGACAGGTAGGCCACGAGCAGTACTTC TRBD1 TRBJ2-7 few TRBV7-2
CASSLTRLASETQYF TGTGCCAGCAGCTTAACGAGACTAGCGTCAGAGACCCAGTACTTC TRBD2 TRBJ2-5 . TRBV7-8
CAWSDRGNQPQHF TGTGCCTGGAGCGATAGGGGGAATCAGCCCCAGCATTTT . TRBJ1-5 . TRBV30
CASSQGLLAGGETGELFF TGTGCCAGCAGCCAAGGGCTCCTAGCGGGGGGGGAGACCGGGGAGCTGTTTTTT TRBD2 TRBJ2-2 . TRBV4-2
CASSLGDGQFF TGCGCCAGCAGCTTGGGAGATGGGCAGTTCTTC . TRBJ2-1 . TRBV5-1
CASSFNGRSSYEQYF TGCGCCAGCAGCTTTAACGGGAGGAGCTCCTACGAGCAGTACTTC TRBD2 TRBJ2-7 . TRBV5-1
CASSQEEGWDQETQYF TGCGCCAGCAGCCAAGAAGAGGGATGGGACCAAGAGACCCAGTACTTC . TRBJ2-5 . TRBV4-1
CASSEEGYGGGNTEAFF TGTGCCAGCAGTGAAGAAGGATACGGGGGGGGGAACACTGAAGCTTTCTTT . TRBJ1-1 . TRBV2
CASRGQGIIQYF TGTGCCAGCAGAGGACAGGGCATCATTCAGTACTTC TRBD1 TRBJ2-4 once TRBV6-1
CASSLESGEYEQYF TGTGCCAGCAGCTTAGAAAGCGGGGAATACGAGCAGTACTTC TRBD2 TRBJ2-7 . TRBV7-6
CASSTDYNEQFF TGTGCCAGCAGTACAGATTACAATGAGCAGTTCTTC . TRBJ2-1 . TRBV2
CASSLDIPSGGYTF TGTGCCAGCAGCTTAGATATCCCCTCTGGCGGCTACACCTTC . TRBJ1-2 . TRBV7-6
CASIPPDFQGAQHF TGTGCCAGTATCCCCCCGGACTTCCAGGGGGCCCAGCATTTT TRBD1 TRBJ1-5 . TRBV19
CASSQVGYRNTEAFF TGCGCCAGCAGCCAAGTCGGTTACCGGAACACTGAAGCTTTCTTT . TRBJ1-1 . TRBV4-1
CASSPGGLGGNTQYF TGTGCCAGCAGTCCAGGGGGACTAGGGGGAAATACGCAGTATTTT . TRBJ2-3 . TRBV27
CASSLSSGGYDTQYF TGTGCCAGCAGCTTATCTAGCGGAGGCTATGATACGCAGTATTTT TRBD2 TRBJ2-3 . TRBV7-2
CASSLDTPNYGYTF TGCGCCAGCAGCCTGGACACACCGAACTATGGCTACACCTTC . TRBJ1-2 . TRBV5-1
CASSSPASGGASYEQYF TGCGCCAGCAGCAGCCCGGCTAGCGGGGGGGCATCCTACGAGCAGTACTTC TRBD2 TRBJ2-7 . TRBV5-1
CASSVRQGAMAYEQYF TGTGCCAGCAGCGTCAGACAGGGGGCGATGGCCTACGAGCAGTACTTC TRBD1 TRBJ2-7 . TRBV9
CSVGTGDQPQHF TGCAGCGTTGGAACAGGGGATCAGCCCCAGCATTTT TRBD1 TRBJ1-5 . TRBV29-1
CASSYPAGSSEKLFF TGTGCCAGCAGTTATCCCGCCGGGAGTAGCGAAAAACTGTTTTTT . TRBJ1-4 . TRBV6-6
CASSVPTSGGSNTQYF TGTGCCAGCAGCGTCCCGACTAGCGGGGGGTCAAATACGCAGTATTTT TRBD2 TRBJ2-3 . TRBV9
CASSEAPSYSGNTIYF TGTGCCAGCAGTGAAGCCCCATCCTACTCTGGAAACACCATATATTTT . TRBJ1-3 . TRBV2
CASSYLSGNYEQYF TGTGCCAGCAGTTACCTTAGCGGTAACTACGAGCAGTACTTC . TRBJ2-7 . TRBV6-5
CASRRTGGGNTIYF TGTGCCAGCAGAAGGACAGGGGGGGGAAACACCATATATTTT TRBD1 TRBJ1-3 . TRBV5-4
CASSAGTGVGYTF TGTGCCAGCAGTGCAGGGACAGGGGTTGGCTACACCTTC TRBD1 TRBJ1-2 . TRBV6-1
CASSIVGSPYSSNQPQHF TGTGCCAGTAGTATAGTTGGGAGCCCGTACAGTAGCAATCAGCCCCAGCATTTT . TRBJ1-5 . TRBV19
CASSRVSVTMNTEAFF TGTGCCAGCTCACGAGTGTCGGTGACTATGAACACTGAAGCTTTCTTT . TRBJ1-1 . TRBV18
CASSLSVLVGQGGYGYTF TGTGCCAGCAGCCTATCGGTCTTGGTGGGACAGGGAGGATATGGCTACACCTTC TRBD1 TRBJ1-2 few TRBV7-2
CASRNRDWRETQYF TGTGCCAGCAGGAACCGGGACTGGCGCGAGACCCAGTACTTC . TRBJ2-5 . TRBV7-8
CASSYESGQGADTQYF TGTGCCAGCAGTTACGAGTCGGGACAGGGCGCAGATACGCAGTATTTT TRBD1 TRBJ2-3 . TRBV6-5
CSVGPGGRSGELFF TGCAGCGTTGGGCCAGGGGGCAGGTCCGGGGAGCTGTTTTTT TRBD1 TRBJ2-2 . TRBV29-1
CAAIPGQGTDTQYF TGTGCCGCCATCCCGGGACAGGGCACAGATACGCAGTATTTT TRBD1 TRBJ2-3 . TRBV10-3
CASSTLMGGSPGTDTQYF TGTGCCAGCAGCACTCTCATGGGAGGCTCCCCGGGCACAGATACGCAGTATTTT . TRBJ2-3 . TRBV7-9
CASSLSTAGARNEQFF TGTGCCAGCAGCTTATCGACGGCGGGGGCTCGGAATGAGCAGTTCTTC . TRBJ2-1 . TRBV7-3
CASSQLDRDQPQHF TGTGCCAGCAGCCAATTGGACAGGGATCAGCCCCAGCATTTT TRBD1 TRBJ1-5 . TRBV7-9
CASSQEAGGGVGDTQYF TGCGCCAGCAGCCAAGAGGCTGGCGGGGGAGTCGGAGATACGCAGTATTTT TRBD2 TRBJ2-3 . TRBV4-3
CASRHRGSTEAFF TGTGCCAGCAGGCACAGGGGTAGCACTGAAGCTTTCTTT TRBD1 TRBJ1-1 . TRBV6-5